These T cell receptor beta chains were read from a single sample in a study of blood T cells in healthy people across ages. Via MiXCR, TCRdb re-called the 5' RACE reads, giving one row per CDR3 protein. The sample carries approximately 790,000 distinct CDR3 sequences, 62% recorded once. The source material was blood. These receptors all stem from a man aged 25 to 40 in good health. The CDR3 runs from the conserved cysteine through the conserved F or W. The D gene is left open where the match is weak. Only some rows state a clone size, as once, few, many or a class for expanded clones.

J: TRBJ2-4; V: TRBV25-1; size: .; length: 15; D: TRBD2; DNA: TGTGCCAGCAGTGACCATAGCGGGGAGGGAAACATTCAGTACTTC; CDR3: CASSDHSGEGNIQYF
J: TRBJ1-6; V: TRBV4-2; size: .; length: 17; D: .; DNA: TGTGCCAGCAGCCAAGAGATCCTTAGCTCCTATAATTCACCCCTCCACTTT; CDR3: CASSQEILSSYNSPLHF
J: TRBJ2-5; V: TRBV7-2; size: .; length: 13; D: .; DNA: TGTGCCAGCAGCTTAGAGCTAGCCGGGGCCCAGTACTTC; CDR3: CASSLELAGAQYF
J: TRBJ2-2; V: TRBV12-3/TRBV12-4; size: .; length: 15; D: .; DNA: TGTGCCAGCAGCCCCAGGGGCGGAAGTGCCGGGGAGCTGTTTTTT; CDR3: CASSPRGGSAGELFF
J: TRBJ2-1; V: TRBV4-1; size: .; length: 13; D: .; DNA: TGCGCCAGCAGCCAAGATGGAGCAAATGAGCAGTTCTTC; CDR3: CASSQDGANEQFF
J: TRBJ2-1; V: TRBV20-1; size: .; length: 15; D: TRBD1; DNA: TGCAGTGCTAGAGGGGCGCCGGGACAGGGTAATGAGCAGTTCTTC; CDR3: CSARGAPGQGNEQFF
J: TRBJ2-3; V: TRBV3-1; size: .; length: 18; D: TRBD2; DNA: TGTGCCAGCAGCCAGTCTCCGAGCGGGGGGGCTTTTTTAGATACGCAGTATTTT; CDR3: CASSQSPSGGAFLDTQYF
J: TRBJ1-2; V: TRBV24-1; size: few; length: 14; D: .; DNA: TGTGCCACCAGTGACATCGGGTCGTTCTATGGCTACACCTTC; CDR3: CATSDIGSFYGYTF
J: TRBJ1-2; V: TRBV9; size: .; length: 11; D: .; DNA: TGTGCCAGCAGCGACAGTGACGGCTACACCTTC; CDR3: CASSDSDGYTF
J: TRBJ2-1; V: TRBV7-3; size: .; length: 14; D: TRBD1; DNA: TGTGCCAGCAGCTCCCTGAATCGACAGGGAAGGGGGTTCTTC; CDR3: CASSSLNRQGRGFF
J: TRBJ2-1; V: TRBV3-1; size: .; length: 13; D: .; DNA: TGTGCCAGCAGCCAAGGGAAGGTGAATGAGCAGTTCTTC; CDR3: CASSQGKVNEQFF
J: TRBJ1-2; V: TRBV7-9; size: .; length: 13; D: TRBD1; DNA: TGTGCCAGCAGCTCTCAGGGGGCACAAGGCTACACCTTC; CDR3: CASSSQGAQGYTF
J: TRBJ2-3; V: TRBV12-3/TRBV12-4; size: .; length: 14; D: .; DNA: TGTGCCAGCAGTCCCTCACTCGACACAGATACGCAGTATTTT; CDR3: CASSPSLDTDTQYF
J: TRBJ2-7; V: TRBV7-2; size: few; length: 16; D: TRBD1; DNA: TGTGCCAGCAGCTTAGCCGGGACAGGGGGCATGTACGAGCAGTACTTC; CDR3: CASSLAGTGGMYEQYF
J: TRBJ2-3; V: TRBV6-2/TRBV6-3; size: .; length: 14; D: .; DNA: TGTGCCAGCAGGAGGGGGACAAACACAGATACGCAGTATTTT; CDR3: CASRRGTNTDTQYF
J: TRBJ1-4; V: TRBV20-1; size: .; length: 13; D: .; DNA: TGCAGTGCTCAGGGGTGGGCTAATAAAAAACTGTTTTTT; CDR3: CSAQGWANKKLFF
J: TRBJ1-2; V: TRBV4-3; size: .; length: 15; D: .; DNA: TGCGCCAGCAGCCAAGTTGGGGGGTTCGGCTATGGCTACACCTTC; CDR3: CASSQVGGFGYGYTF
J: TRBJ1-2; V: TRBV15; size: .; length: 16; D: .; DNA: TGTGCCACCAGCAGAGAGTCCGAGCCGCCTCCATCTGGCTACACCTTC; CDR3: CATSRESEPPPSGYTF
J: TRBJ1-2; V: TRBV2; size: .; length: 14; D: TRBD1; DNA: TGTGCCAGCATGAGGCCGACAGGGGAAGTTAGCTACACCTTC; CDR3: CASMRPTGEVSYTF
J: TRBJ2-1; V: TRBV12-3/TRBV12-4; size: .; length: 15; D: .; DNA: TGTGCCAGCAGTTTAGGTTCTGGGACCTACAATGAGCAGTTCTTC; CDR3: CASSLGSGTYNEQFF
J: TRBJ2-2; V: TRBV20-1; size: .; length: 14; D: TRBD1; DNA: TGCAGTGCTAGATCAAACAGGGGGCCCGGGGAGCTGTTTTTT; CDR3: CSARSNRGPGELFF
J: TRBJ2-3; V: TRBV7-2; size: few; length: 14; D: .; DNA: TGTGCCAGCAGCCCCGGACCCGGGACAGATACGCAGTATTTT; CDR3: CASSPGPGTDTQYF
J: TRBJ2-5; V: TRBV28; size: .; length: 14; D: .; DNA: TGTGCCAGCAGGCAGACGGCTGCCGGGGAGACCCAGTACTTC; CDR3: CASRQTAAGETQYF